This T cell receptor beta chain was recorded in a study of shared clonotypes between healthy human individuals. About the research overall: The study used three CD4 naive, three CD4 memory, two CD8 naive and one CD8 memory plate per donor.

From germline, CDR1 is MDHEN and CDR2 SYDVKM. The ends lost 5 bases at V and 4 bases at J; junction bases unmatched: 8. The CDR3 runs 17 residues. With regard to this clone: Its antigen remains unidentified.

Broader study findings: Roughly 5% of naive CD4 clonotypes were common to a handful of donors.

Naive CD4+ cells were CD45RA-selected; the remaining cells were memory. Each PCR replicate from the sorted subsets contained about 200 ng DNA, which is roughly 33,000 T cell genomes. Data came from immunoSEQ multiplex PCR; TCRdb stores just in-frame clones and leaves some out. This table has 2,500,000 or so clones, just under 95% appearing once. The V call is TRBV28, the J call TRBJ2-3; 14 nucleotides align to TRBD2. This TCR derives from a young man in good health. Some clones in this sample may be carry-over from other donors' samples. The sequencing sample was made of naive CD4+ T cells from PBMCs. Subset of the sample: CD45RA+ positively selected. CDR3 sequence: CASSPPGLAGVPDTQYF. CDR3 DNA: TGTGCCAGCAGTCCACCGGGACTAGCGGGAGTCCCAGATACGCAGTATTTT.